The source of this T cell receptor beta chain is a study of T cell changes during pregnancy in multiple sclerosis. The junction had 12 bases not matched to a gene; V was cut back by 0 bases and J by 4 bases. CDR1 is WSHSY and CDR2 is SAAADI in the germline V gene. There are 18 residues in the CDR3. The protocol was immunoSEQ multiplex PCR, while the TCRdb copy is restricted to in-frame clones and leaves out a portion. The sample contains about 110,000 clones, less than 95% of which appear only once. This specimen consisted of peripheral blood, obtained after pregnancy. This clonotype was sampled from a female donor with multiple sclerosis, enrolled in a pregnancy study. The rearrangement uses TRBV10-2 and TRBJ1-2, with 9 bases matching TRBD1. CDR3 protein: CASSESQGRLTGGYGYTF. The DNA of the CDR3 is TGCGCCAGCAGTGAGTCTCAAGGGAGGTTGACAGGGGGCTATGGCTACACCTTC.